One sample yielded the 15 T cell receptor beta chains listed below, sequenced in a study of OX40 agonist ivuxolimab in advanced cancers. Measured with immunoSEQ multiplex PCR; TCRdb has only the in-frame clones, and not every one. The sample includes approximately 23,000 clones, around 85% of them seen just once. The sequenced sample was CD4+ or CD8+ T cells sorted from blood, obtained in a trial of the OX40 agonist ivuxolimab. Every receptor here comes from an adult with an advanced solid tumor such as melanoma, head and neck, liver or kidney cancer.

The chain links TRBV27 to TRBJ1-5; D gene unclear. The CDR3 consists of 14 residues. Trimming stripped 7 bases from V and 9 bases from J, with 19 bases between. The germline CDR1 and CDR2 sequences are MNHEY and SMNVEV (reference sequence). CDR3 nucleotide sequence: TGTGCCAGCAAGCATCGGCAGGAAACTTCGCCCCAGCATTTT. This translates into CASKHRQETSPQHF.

J is TRBJ2-1 and V is TRBV10-3; no clear D. V was pared by 4 bases and J by 4 bases, with 5 bases between. CDR3 size: 12 residues. The germline gives CDR1 ENHRY, CDR2 SYGVKD. DNA for the CDR3: TGTGCCATCAGTGTGCGGTACAATGAGCAGTTCTTC. Translation: CAISVRYNEQFF.

The gene calls are TRBV4-1 and TRBJ2-7; D is unclear. Per the germline V gene, CDR1 is MGHRA and CDR2 is YSYEKL. V lost 5 bases and J 3 bases, leaving 14 bases between the germline ends. The CDR3 runs 14 residues. CDR3 nucleotide sequence: TGCGCCAGCAGCGCCGACCGAGCTGGCTACGAGCAGTACTTC. The encoded protein is CASSADRAGYEQYF.

This rearrangement joins TRBV13 to TRBJ1-3; D remains unclear. Trimming stripped 0 bases from V and 7 bases from J, with 7 bases between. Germline CDR1 reads PRHDT; CDR2 reads FYEKMQ (reference sequence). The CDR3 spans 13 residues. The CDR3 sequence: CASSLGRVNTIYF. CDR3 coding DNA: TGTGCCAGCAGCTTAGGTAGGGTGAACACCATATATTTT.

The rearrangement joins TRBV6-5 to TRBJ2-7, with D maybe TRBD2 (6 bases). Looked up from germline, CDR1 is MNHEY and CDR2 is SVGAGI. This CDR3 is built from 15 residues. The V end was cut by 6 bases, the J end by 4 bases, with 19 bases between. CDR3 DNA sequence: TGTGCCAGCAGGAACCGACTTGCGGGAAAGTACGAGCAGTACTTC. The encoded protein is CASRNRLAGKYEQYF.

The chain has TRBV9 and TRBJ2-2; tentatively, D is TRBD1 or TRBD2 (6 bases each). Germline CDR1 reads SGDLS; CDR2 reads YYNGEE. The CDR3 loop spans 18 amino acids. V was shortened by 0 bases and J by 0 bases, with 15 bases between the two germline ends. CDR3 residues: CASSVEGVGGPNTGELFF. The CDR3 DNA follows: TGTGCCAGCAGCGTAGAGGGAGTGGGGGGCCCGAACACCGGGGAGCTGTTTTTT.

This chain joins TRBV12-1 and TRBJ1-2; no DNA check was done on the table's D call, TRBD1. TRBV12-1 has pseudogene status. The CDR3 consists of 14 residues. The CDR3, as DNA: TGTGCCAGCACTTACCGGGACAGGGACTATGGCTACACCTTC. Its translation is CASTYRDRDYGYTF.

This clone showed up just once. This rearrangement joins TRBV6-1 to TRBJ1-1, with unresolved D. V lost 1 base to trimming and J lost 5 bases, with 8 bases between them. Germline V gene lookup returns CDR1 MNHNS and CDR2 SASEGT. The CDR3 has 13 residues. The CDR3: CASSEGGGTEAFF. CDR3 nucleotide sequence: TGTGCCAGCAGTGAAGGCGGAGGGACTGAAGCTTTCTTT.

The chain has TRBV29-1 and TRBJ1-1; no firm D call. V lost 7 bases and J lost 10, with 16 bases in between. The germline V gene has CDR1 SQVTM and CDR2 ANQGSEA. The CDR3 is 11 residues long. The CDR3 DNA reads as TGCAGCGCCGCATACAATTTGGCAGCTTTCTTT. Translated, it gives CSAAYNLAAFF.

The genes are TRBV27 and TRBJ2-5; D unclear. V shed 4 bases and J shed 1 base, with 13 bases lying between them. CDR1 MNHEY and CDR2 SMNVEV come from the germline V gene (reference sequence). This CDR3 comprises 15 residues. The CDR3 DNA follows: TGTGCCAGCAGTTCCCCCCAGGACCCCCAAGAGACCCAGTACTTC. Translated: CASSSPQDPQETQYF.

CDR3: CAWSQGAGQPQHF. CDR3 sequence (DNA): TGTGCCTGGAGTCAGGGGGCCGGGCAGCCCCAGCATTTT. The chain couples TRBV30 to TRBJ1-5; TRBD1 matches at 8 bases. This CDR3 comprises 13 residues. J lost 7 bases, V lost 2 bases, and 4 bases had no gene match. Germline V lookup: CDR1 GTSNPN, CDR2 SVGIG (reference sequence).

The chain has TRBV13 and TRBJ1-1; no clear D. V was pared by 5 bases and J by 2 bases, with 6 bases between. Germline CDR1 PRHDT, CDR2 FYEKMQ (reference sequence). This CDR3 comprises 12 residues. CDR3 nucleotides: TGTGCCAGCAGCGAGGAAAACACTGAAGCTTTCTTT. Translation gives CASSEENTEAFF.

The V and J genes are TRBV14 and TRBJ1-1; a weak D match, TRBD1 (5 bases). Germline V CDR1 and CDR2: SGHDN, FVKESK. This CDR3 contains 17 residues. V was trimmed by 4 bases and J by 2 bases, leaving 20 bases between them. The CDR3 DNA is TGTGCCAGCAGCCCGGCACGGGGAGGGGCATTAAACACTGAAGCTTTCTTT. It yields the protein CASSPARGGALNTEAFF. Drawing the rest from reference TRBV14 and TRBJ1-1, the complete variable domain is EAGVTQFPSHSVIEKGQTVTLRCDPISGHDNLYWYRRVMGKEIKFLLHFVKESKQDESGMPNNRFLAERTGGTYSTLKVQPAELEDSGVYFCASSPARGGALNTEAFFGQGTRLTVV.

Details on this clone: The sample carries other DNA sequences with the same CDR3. The chain uses TRBV28 and TRBJ1-2; possibly TRBD1 for D (5 bases). The CDR3 consists of 14 residues. The germline V gene encodes CDR1 MDHEN and CDR2 SYDVKM. V was shortened by 2 bases and J by 1 base, with 8 bases between the two germline ends. The DNA of the CDR3 is TGTGCCAGCAGTTTAGGGCAGGGTAACTATGGCTACACCTTC. Translating it yields CASSLGQGNYGYTF.

The chain couples TRBV9 to TRBJ2-3; no firm D call. Looked up from germline, CDR1 is SGDLS and CDR2 is YYNGEE. The V end lost 3 bases, the J end lost 1 base, and 3 bases lay between the germline ends. The CDR3 spans 12 residues. The CDR3 region has the DNA TGTGCCAGCAGCGAAGGCACAGATACGCAGTATTTT. Translating gives CASSEGTDTQYF.